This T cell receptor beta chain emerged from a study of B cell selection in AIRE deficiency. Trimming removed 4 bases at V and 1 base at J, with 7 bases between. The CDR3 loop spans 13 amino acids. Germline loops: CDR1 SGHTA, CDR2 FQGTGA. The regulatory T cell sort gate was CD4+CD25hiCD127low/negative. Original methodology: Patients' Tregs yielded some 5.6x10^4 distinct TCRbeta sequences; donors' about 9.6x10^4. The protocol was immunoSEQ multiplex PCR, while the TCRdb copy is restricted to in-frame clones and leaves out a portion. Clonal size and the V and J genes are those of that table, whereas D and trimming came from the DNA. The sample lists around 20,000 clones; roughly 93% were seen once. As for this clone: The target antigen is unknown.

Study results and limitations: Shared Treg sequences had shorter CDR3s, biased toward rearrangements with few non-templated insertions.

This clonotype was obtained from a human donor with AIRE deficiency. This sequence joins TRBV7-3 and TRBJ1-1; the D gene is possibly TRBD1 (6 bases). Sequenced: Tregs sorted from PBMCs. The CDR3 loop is CASSSQGNTEAFF. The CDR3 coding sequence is TGTGCCAGCAGCTCACAGGGGAACACTGAAGCTTTCTTT. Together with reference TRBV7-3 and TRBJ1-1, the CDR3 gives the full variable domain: GAGVSQTPSNKVTEKGKYVELRCDPISGHTALYWYRQSLGQGPEFLIYFQGTGAADDSGLPNDRFFAVRPEGSVSTLKIQRTERGDSAVYLCASSSQGNTEAFFGQGTRLTVV.